These 27 T cell receptor beta chains came from one sample sequenced in a study of CD8 T cell repertoires and HIV-1 epitope variants. Antigen specificity for these receptors is unknown. Assay: immunoSEQ multiplex PCR; the TCRdb copy retains only in-frame clones and omits some. The sample records 4,500 to 6,000 clones, approximately 67% being singletons. Sequencing used cultured CD8+ T cells derived from PBMCs. The receptors were gathered from a male donor with HIV.

This chain links TRBV7-2 with TRBJ2-1; 7 bases match TRBD1. The V and J ends lost 4 bases and 5 bases, in that order; junction bases with no gene match: 11. Germline loops: CDR1 SGHTA, CDR2 FQGNSA. The length of the CDR3 is 16 residues. The CDR3 coding sequence is TGTGCCAGCAGCTCGTCATCACAGGGGTCGGACAATGAGCAGTTCTTC. It translates to CASSSSSQGSDNEQFF.

This clone was recorded once. The CDR3: CASSLGEAQNNEQFF. The CDR3 nucleotides read TGTGCCAGCAGTTTGGGGGAGGCCCAAAACAATGAGCAGTTCTTC. The J gene is TRBJ2-1, the V gene TRBV28; D may be TRBD2 (6 bases). Germline V gives CDR1 MDHEN, CDR2 SYDVKM. Trimming cost V 3 bases and J 5 bases, with 14 bases left between them. This CDR3 is 15 amino acids long.

This chain connects TRBV5-4 to TRBJ1-1; TRBD1 might be the D (5 bases). The V gene's germline CDR1 is SGHNT and CDR2 YYREEE (reference sequence). The germline V and J ends were trimmed by 2 bases and 4 bases, with 15 bases remaining between them. The CDR3 has 15 amino acids. CDR3 sequence reads: CASSFGRGVATEAFF. CDR3 DNA: TGTGCCAGCAGCTTTGGGAGAGGGGTGGCCACTGAAGCTTTCTTT.

The chain uses TRBV28 and TRBJ2-7; 8 bases line up with TRBD1. Per the germline V gene, CDR1 is MDHEN and CDR2 is SYDVKM. The CDR3 is 14 amino acids. The V segment lost 3 bases and the J segment 3 bases; nucleotides outside the gene matches: 4. CDR3 loop: CASSFSDRVYEQYF. The CDR3 DNA follows: TGTGCCAGCAGTTTTTCGGACAGGGTCTACGAGCAGTACTTC.

This clone was seen a single time. This chain joins TRBV27 and TRBJ1-4; weak D call: TRBD1 (6 bases). V lost 2 bases to trimming and J lost 6 bases, with 13 bases between them. Germline V gives CDR1 MNHEY, CDR2 SMNVEV (reference sequence). This CDR3 region has 15 residues. The CDR3 nucleotides read TGTGCCAGCAGTTTACTCAGCAGGGGAGATGAAAAACTGTTTTTT. Residues: CASSLLSRGDEKLFF.

The rearrangement uses TRBV7-2 and TRBJ2-7; 10 bases line up with TRBD1. TRBJ2-5 matches the DNA end more closely, so the J call is doubtful. The CDR3 consists of 15 residues. Germline values: CDR1 SGHTA, CDR2 FQGNSA. The CDR3 is CASSRGQGLQETQYF. CDR3 nucleotides: TGTGCCAGCAGCCGGGGACAGGGGCTTCAAGAGACCCAGTACTTC.

The count of this clone is one. V gene TRBV28 combines with J gene TRBJ1-5; the D is unclear. This CDR3 has 13 residues. CDR1 and CDR2 (germline): MDHEN, SYDVKM. Trimming removed 2 bases at V and 2 bases at J, with 4 bases between. The CDR3 DNA follows: TGTGCCAGCAGTTTAACGGGCAATCAGCCCCAGCATTTT. Its protein product is CASSLTGNQPQHF.

The J gene is TRBJ2-7, the V gene TRBV4-2, with 11 bases identical to TRBD1. Trimming at V came to 0 bases and at J to 7 bases, leaving 11 bases not matched to a gene. The CDR3 is 17 residues long. Germline-derived CDR1 and CDR2 are LGHNA and YNFKEQ. DNA for the CDR3: TGTGCCAGCAGCCAAGATCCTCTCGGACAGGGGGCAAGAGAGCAGTACTTC. Protein product: CASSQDPLGQGAREQYF.

The chain recombines TRBV9 with TRBJ2-1, with TRBD2 matching over 8 bases. The CDR3 is 15 residues long. V dropped 1 base and J dropped 8; count of bases not matched to a gene: 8. Germline V lookup: CDR1 SGDLS, CDR2 YYNGEE. The CDR3 here is CASSVFGSGNHEQFF. Here the CDR3 DNA reads TGTGCCAGCAGCGTATTCGGTAGCGGGAACCATGAGCAGTTCTTC.

The rearrangement links TRBV7-9 to TRBJ1-3; D possibly corresponds to TRBD1 (5 bases). The V end was cut by 7 bases, the J end by 1 base, with 26 bases between. Looked up from germline, CDR1 is SEHNR and CDR2 is FQNEAQ (reference sequence). The CDR3 contains 19 residues. CDR3: CASNFPGGTDPRSGNTIYF. As DNA, the CDR3 is TGTGCCAGCAACTTTCCGGGGGGAACCGACCCTCGTTCTGGAAACACCATATATTTT.

The chain carries TRBV11-2 and TRBJ2-4; TRBD1 matches 10 bases. V shed 5 bases and J 8 bases; nucleotides not matched to a gene: 9. The CDR3 has 15 residues. Germline V gives CDR1 SGHAT, CDR2 FQNNGV. CDR3 nucleotide sequence: TGTGCCAGCAGCCCCCGACAGGGGGCGAGAGACATTCAGTACTTC. Amino acid sequence: CASSPRQGARDIQYF.

This chain links TRBV28 with TRBJ2-1, with 7 bases matching TRBD1. Germline V gene sequence: CDR1 MDHEN, CDR2 SYDVKM. With 1 base clipped from V and 1 base from J, the junction kept 4 bases outside the gene matches. This CDR3 spans 16 amino acids. CDR3 amino acids: CASSLSQGISYNEQFF. CDR3 DNA sequence: TGTGCCAGCAGTTTATCACAGGGGATATCCTACAATGAGCAGTTCTTC. The full variable domain, in which reference TRBV28 and TRBJ2-1 provide the parts outside the CDR3, is DVKVTQSSRYLVKRTGEKVFLECVQDMDHENMFWYRQDPGLGLRLIYFSYDVKMKEKGDIPEGYSVSREKKERFSLILESASTNQTSMYLCASSLSQGISYNEQFFGPGTRLTVL.

This clone was observed once. The germline gene is not matched at one end of the junction; a read error may be the cause. This chain uses TRBV7-7 with TRBJ2-5, with TRBD2 matching 7 bases. Germline V CDR1 and CDR2: SSHAT, FNYEAQ (reference sequence). This CDR3 is 15 amino acids long. The CDR3 nucleotides read TGTGCTAGCAGCTTAACGGTGGCGGGAGAAGAGACCCAGTACTTC. Translation gives CASSLTVAGEETQYF.

The rearrangement joins TRBV6-5 to TRBJ1-2, with D unclear. From germline, CDR1 is MNHEY and CDR2 SVGAGI. This CDR3 has 14 residues. V was trimmed by 0 bases and J by 2 bases, leaving 7 bases between them. The CDR3 nucleotides are TGTGCCAGCAGTTACTCAAATCAGAACTATGGCTACACCTTC. Amino acid sequence: CASSYSNQNYGYTF.

The chain carries TRBV4-1 and TRBJ1-4, with 7 bases matching TRBD1. There are 16 residues in the CDR3. The trim removed 1 base at V and 4 bases at J, leaving 6 bases unmatched. CDR1 and CDR2 (germline): MGHRA, YSYEKL. The CDR3 loop is CASSQASGTVNEKLFF. CDR3 nucleotide sequence: TGCGCCAGCAGCCAAGCCTCAGGGACAGTTAATGAAAAACTGTTTTTT.

This chain uses TRBV29-1 with TRBJ1-2; D is perhaps TRBD1 (5 bases). CDR1 and CDR2 from the germline V gene are SQVTM and ANQGSEA. With 5 bases removed from V and 0 bases from J, the gap between germline ends came to 7 bases. The CDR3 contains 12 residues. The CDR3 loop reads CSVHRPNYGYTF. The CDR3 coding sequence is TGCAGCGTTCACAGGCCTAACTATGGCTACACCTTC.

This clone occurred once. The V call is TRBV5-8, the J call TRBJ2-1; D possibly uses TRBD1 or TRBD2 (5 bases each). This CDR3 region has 14 residues. CDR1 is SGHTS, CDR2 YDEGEE, per germline. V lost 0 bases and J 4 bases, leaving 8 bases between the germline ends. The CDR3 sequence is CASSLGDVYNEQFF. CDR3 coding DNA: TGTGCCAGCAGCTTGGGGGACGTTTACAATGAGCAGTTCTTC.

This clone appeared a single time. This chain joins TRBV28 and TRBJ2-4, with D possibly called TRBD1 or TRBD2 (5 bases each). This CDR3 is 15 amino acids long. The germline gives CDR1 MDHEN, CDR2 SYDVKM. V lost 4 bases to trimming and J lost 9 bases, with 19 bases between them. CDR3 sequence: CASSSGTPDVGIQYF. In DNA, the CDR3 is TGTGCCAGCAGTTCCGGGACCCCTGATGTGGGCATTCAGTACTTC.

The rearrangement uses TRBV9 and TRBJ2-7; 12 bases fit TRBD1. CDR1 SGDLS and CDR2 YYNGEE come from the germline V gene. V shed 3 bases, J shed 3 bases, and the junction held 4 bases outside the gene matches. The CDR3 runs 15 residues. In nucleotides, the CDR3 is TGTGCCAGCAGCGAGGGACAGGGGGCCGTCTACGAGCAGTACTTC. Its protein product is CASSEGQGAVYEQYF.

The chain uses TRBV28 and TRBJ2-1; 10 nucleotides agree with TRBD2. From germline, CDR1 is MDHEN and CDR2 SYDVKM. V was pared by 6 bases and J by 5 bases, with 4 bases of the junction left unmatched. The CDR3 is 14 residues long. CDR3: CASRWTSGHNEQFF. As DNA, the CDR3 is TGTGCCAGCAGGTGGACTAGCGGCCACAATGAGCAGTTCTTC.

V and J are TRBV5-6 and TRBJ1-5; D remains unclear. The V end was cut by 5 bases, the J end by 3 bases, with 9 bases between. CDR1 and CDR2 (germline): SGHDT, YYEEEE. This CDR3 comprises 13 residues. CDR3 bases: TGTGCCAGCAGAAGGACCTCCAATCAGCCCCAGCATTTT. Translated, it gives CASRRTSNQPQHF. Full variable domain (remainder filled in from reference TRBV5-6 and TRBJ1-5): DAGVTQSPTHLIKTRGQQVTLRCSPKSGHDTVSWYQQALGQGPQFIFQYYEEEERQRGNFPDRFSGHQFPNYSSELNVNALLLGDSALYLCASRRTSNQPQHFGDGTRLSIL.

This rearrangement joins TRBV7-6 to TRBJ1-3; tentative D call: TRBD1 (5 bases). This CDR3 region has 16 residues. Looked up from germline, CDR1 is SGHVS and CDR2 is FNYEAQ. V was cut by 5 bases and J by 0 bases, with 14 bases left in between. The CDR3 DNA is TGTGCCAGCAGCCCGGGACCGGGATACTCTGGAAACACCATATATTTT. Translation: CASSPGPGYSGNTIYF.

This clone was detected only a few times. At the DNA level, this CDR3 is encoded by other sequences in the same sample as well. Here the CDR3 DNA reads TGTGCCAGCAGCTACTTACCGGGGGGACTAGCGGGGTCAGAGACCCAGTACTTC. Its translation is CASSYLPGGLAGSETQYF. The chain uses TRBV7-6 and TRBJ2-5; 13 positions match TRBD2. Germline V CDR1 and CDR2: SGHVS, FNYEAQ. The CDR3 contains 18 residues. Trimming at V came to 4 bases and at J to 4 bases, leaving 12 bases not matched to a gene.

This sequence joins TRBV18 and TRBJ2-1, with a tentative D call TRBD2 (5 bases). Germline CDR1 reads KGHSH; CDR2 reads LQKENI. There are 15 residues in the CDR3. V lost 2 bases, J lost 8 bases, and 16 bases lay in between. CDR3 DNA sequence: TGTGCCAGCTCACCATTGATCGGGGATTCGGATGAGCAGTTCTTC. Amino acids: CASSPLIGDSDEQFF.

Remarks on this clone: An end of the junction does not agree with germline; a read error may underlie this. J is TRBJ2-1 and V is TRBV5-6; either TRBD1 or TRBD2 may supply D (5 bases each). This CDR3 spans 13 amino acids. Per germline, CDR1 SGHDT and CDR2 YYEEEE. The chain's CDR3 is CVSSLDLQGRQFF. DNA of the CDR3: TGTGTCAGCAGCTTGGACTTGCAGGGTCGGCAGTTCTTC.

The chain is built from TRBV7-2 and TRBJ1-5; TRBD1 agrees at 10 bases. The CDR3 loop spans 15 amino acids. The germline V gene has CDR1 SGHTA and CDR2 FQGNSA. With 5 bases clipped from V and 5 bases from J, the junction kept 6 bases outside the gene matches. The CDR3: CASSAPDRGDQPQHF. CDR3 coding DNA: TGTGCCAGCAGCGCACCGGACAGGGGGGATCAGCCCCAGCATTTT. Full variable domain (remainder filled in from reference TRBV7-2 and TRBJ1-5): GAGVSQSPSNKVTEKGKDVELRCDPISGHTALYWYRQSLGQGLEFLIYFQGNSAPDKSGLPSDRFSAERTGGSVSTLTIQRTQQEDSAVYLCASSAPDRGDQPQHFGDGTRLSIL.

The chain carries TRBV6-5 and TRBJ2-7, with D perhaps matching TRBD2 (6 bases). This CDR3 has 11 amino acids. With 7 bases removed from V and 3 bases from J, the gap between germline ends came to 7 bases. Germline CDR1 MNHEY, CDR2 SVGAGI. CDR3: CASMGGYEQYF. CDR3 DNA sequence: TGTGCCAGCATGGGGGGCTACGAGCAGTACTTC.